These 7 T cell receptor beta chains were all obtained from the same sample, sequenced in a study of vaccination and CD4 T cells after COVID-19. The study sequenced cultured CD4+ T cell DNA using the Oncomine TCR Beta short-read assay. MiXCR, run by TCRdb on the PCR reads, gives a single entry per CDR3 protein. The sample has about 13,000 distinct CDR3 sequences; 70% to 75% are singletons. These receptors are not linked to any known antigen. Treatment denoted: roughly 11-day PBMC culture with coronavirus spike peptide pools or control peptides (ViraFEST assay). The sequencing used CD4+ T cells from blood, cultured in vitro, collected after SARS-CoV-2 vaccination. The receptors were gathered from a human donor who received a COVID-19 vaccine.

On this clonotype: The junction does not match germline at one end; this may be a read error. V and J are TRBV2 and TRBJ1-3, with TRBD1 matching over 7 bases. Germline CDR1 reads SNHLY; CDR2 reads FYNNEI. The CDR3 has 13 amino acids. The CDR3 protein is CVSTGTARNTIYF. Written as DNA, the CDR3 is TGTGTCAGCACTGGGACAGCTAGAAACACCATATATTTT.

The chain joins TRBV7-2 to TRBJ2-3; D call uncertain. The CDR3 consists of 12 residues. V dropped 0 bases and J dropped 4 bases, with 2 bases sitting between them. Germline assignment: CDR1 SGHTA and CDR2 FQGNSA. The CDR3 sequence is CASSLAADTQYF. The CDR3 coding sequence is TGTGCCAGCAGCTTAGCGGCAGATACGCAGTATTTT.

The rearrangement links TRBV20-1 to TRBJ1-2, with 10 bases identical to TRBD1. V lost 3 bases to trimming and J lost 7 bases; unmatched junction nucleotides: 2. Germline values: CDR1 DFQATT, CDR2 SNEGSKA (reference sequence). The CDR3 consists of 12 residues. CDR3 DNA sequence: TGCAGTGCTAGGGGACAGGGGAGTGGCTACACCTTC. It encodes CSARGQGSGYTF.

This chain connects TRBV20-1 to TRBJ1-1; D is possibly TRBD1 (6 bases). Germline CDR1 DFQATT, CDR2 SNEGSKA (reference sequence). The CDR3 has 14 residues. Trimming took off 3 bases at V and 0 bases at J, with 11 bases between the two ends. The CDR3 nucleotides are TGCAGTGCTAGTCCCGGGACAATGAACACTGAAGCTTTCTTT. As protein: CSASPGTMNTEAFF.

The chain has TRBV24-1 and TRBJ2-2, with 10 positions matching TRBD2. V lost 9 bases and J lost 1; bases outside the gene matches: 4. Germline assignment: CDR1 KGHDR and CDR2 SFDVKD. This CDR3 region has 15 residues. CDR3 DNA: TGTGCCACCTCTAGCGGGGGCCAGAACACCGGGGAGCTGTTTTTT. This sequence encodes CATSSGGQNTGELFF.

This clonotype was observed once. This chain connects TRBV30 to TRBJ1-2; D is unresolved. Deletions cut 7 bases from V and 4 bases from J, with 13 bases between. In germline, CDR1 is GTSNPN, CDR2 SVGIG (reference sequence). CDR3 size: 12 residues. The CDR3 loop is CASIAVPYGYTF. DNA of the CDR3: TGTGCCTCGATAGCTGTCCCCTATGGCTACACCTTC.

The chain joins TRBV15 to TRBJ1-2; maybe TRBD1 (5 bases). The V and J ends lost 8 bases and 8 bases respectively, with 12 bases between them. Germline-derived CDR1 and CDR2 are LNHNV and YYDKDF (reference sequence). The CDR3 is 11 amino acids. The CDR3 bases are TGTGCCACCCCCTTGTGGGGCGGCTACACCTTC. It is translated as CATPLWGGYTF.